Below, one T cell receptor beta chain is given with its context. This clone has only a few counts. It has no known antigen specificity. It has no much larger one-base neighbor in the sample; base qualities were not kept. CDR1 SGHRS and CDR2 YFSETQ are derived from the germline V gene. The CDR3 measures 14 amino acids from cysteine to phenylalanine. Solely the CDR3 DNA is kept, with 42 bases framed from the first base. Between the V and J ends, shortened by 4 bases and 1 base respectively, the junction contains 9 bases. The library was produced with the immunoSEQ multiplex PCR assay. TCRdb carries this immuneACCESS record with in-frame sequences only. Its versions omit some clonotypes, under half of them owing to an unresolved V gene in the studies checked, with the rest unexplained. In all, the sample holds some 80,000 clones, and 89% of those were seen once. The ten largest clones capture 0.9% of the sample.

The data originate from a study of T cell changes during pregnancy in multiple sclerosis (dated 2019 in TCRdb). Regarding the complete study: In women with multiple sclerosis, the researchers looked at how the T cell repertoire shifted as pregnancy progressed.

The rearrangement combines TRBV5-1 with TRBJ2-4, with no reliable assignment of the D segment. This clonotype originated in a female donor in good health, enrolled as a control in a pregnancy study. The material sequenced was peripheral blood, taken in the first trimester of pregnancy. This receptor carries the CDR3 CASSPSSAKNIQYF. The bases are TGCGCCAGCAGCCCCAGTTCGGCCAAAAACATTCAGTACTTC.